This entry describes one T cell receptor beta chain. The data originate from a study of beta chain features in type 1 diabetes. The germline gives CDR1 GTSNPN, CDR2 SVGIG (reference sequence). With 2 bases removed from V and 4 bases from J, the gap between germline ends came to 14 bases. The CDR3 consists of 14 residues. The sequenced template was cDNA made from the entire isolated RNA. Method: immunoSEQ multiplex PCR; TCRdb's copy keeps in-frame clones and lacks some. This table holds around 400,000 clones, roughly 12% found once. CD4+ naive, central memory, regulatory and stem cell-like memory subsets were isolated by sorting on CD45RO/CCR7/CD25/CD127/CD95/CD27.

The TCR sequence derives from a man younger than 35 in good health. The sample taken for sequencing was naive CD4+ T cells from blood. V is TRBV30 and J is TRBJ1-2, with D maybe TRBD1 (6 bases). The DNA of the CDR3 is TGTGCCTGGAGTCCCGGCCAGGGGCGCTATGGCTACACCTTC. Translation gives CAWSPGQGRYGYTF.